Listed below are T cell receptor beta chains from one sample, sequenced in a study of regulatory T cells in long-lasting Graves disease. TCRdb itself ran the multiplex PCR reads through MiXCR, one entry per CDR3 protein. The table includes 450,000 to 600,000 distinct CDR3 sequences, 15% to 20% detected once. The sample also formed part of further work on T cells in Graves' hyperthyroidism and ophthalmopathy.

The source material was peripheral blood mononuclear cells (PBMCs), sampled at new diagnosis, from a patient treated with antithyroid drugs. The receptors derive from a man aged 35-49 years with Graves disease. Both conserved end residues are trimmed from each CDR3. Fields, in order: CDR3 length, J gene, V gene, CDR3 protein.

16 TRBJ2-7 TRBV9 ASSVKGVRTSGRGEQY
13 TRBJ2-7 TRBV2 ASSETRLAGVEQY
13 TRBJ2-7 TRBV24-1 ATSDRRGPNGEQY
12 TRBJ2-5 TRBV5-1 ASSWRGQQETQY
11 TRBJ1-2 TRBV6-5 ASSYSPEAGYT
13 TRBJ1-5 TRBV20-1 STRMDRASNQPQH
13 TRBJ2-7 TRBV7-2 ASSWSRGRGYEQY
12 TRBJ1-2 TRBV29-1 SVNPGQGTGGYT
11 TRBJ1-5 TRBV6-1 ASSPGVVQPQH
13 TRBJ2-5 TRBV7-9 ASSLVPASRETQY
14 TRBJ2-1 TRBV6-1 ASRPLAGGPDNEQF
13 TRBJ2-7 TRBV9 ASSVSSGTPYEQY
13 TRBJ1-4 TRBV7-9 ASSPKGTTNEKLF
13 TRBJ2-1 TRBV9 ASSATGTEYNEQF
15 TRBJ2-1 TRBV2 ASSVPTGLSSYNEQF
15 TRBJ2-6 TRBV27 ASRDDRSNGGANVLT
11 TRBJ2-5 TRBV3-1 ASTTRGKETQY
11 TRBJ1-4 TRBV20-1 SARQGWDEKLF
12 TRBJ2-7 TRBV6-1 ASSDGTPSYEQY
11 TRBJ2-6 TRBV7-9 ALAPSGANVLT
13 TRBJ2-1 TRBV19 ASSIDRESYNEQF
10 TRBJ1-2 TRBV5-1 ASSSRGELYT
12 TRBJ1-1 TRBV20-1 SARGGQTYTEAF
14 TRBJ1-5 TRBV28 ASSLQDYWGNQPQH
15 TRBJ2-7 TRBV27 ASSSLTQGRYLYEQY
13 TRBJ2-5 TRBV2 ASRRAVAGKETQY
14 TRBJ2-2 TRBV19 ASSLSRGWGTGELF
13 TRBJ2-7 TRBV4-1 ASSHAEGSGYEQY
12 TRBJ2-3 TRBV19 ASTVSGGQGTQY
14 TRBJ2-1 TRBV25-1 ASSGVFGTENNEQF